Each of the 10 T cell receptor beta chains below was sequenced from the same sample in a study of vaccination effects on CD4 cells after COVID-19. These TCRs' antigens remain unknown. Ahead of sequencing, the ViraFEST assay grew antigen-specific CD4+ T cells using viral peptide pools. Investigators separated out CD4+ T cells once approximately 9 days of culture had passed. Their SARS-CoV-2 infection, verified by PCR, occurred between March and December 2020. Assay: immunoSEQ multiplex PCR; the TCRdb copy retains only in-frame clones and omits some. This sample has over 20,000 clones; roughly 74% occur once, and the top ten carry around 35%. Specimen: CD4+ T cells from PBMCs cultured with a peptide pool, collected before COVID-19 vaccination. These receptors all come from a human donor who had a prior SARS-CoV-2 infection.

This chain joins TRBV10-3 and TRBJ2-3; weak D call: TRBD2 (8 bases). The V end lost 3 bases, the J end lost 5 bases, and 18 bases lay between the germline ends. The CDR3 loop spans 16 amino acids. Looked up from germline, CDR1 is ENHRY and CDR2 is SYGVKD. The CDR3, as DNA: TGTGCCATCAGTGATTTTGGTAGCGGGACAGAAGATACGCAGTATTTT. Residues: CAISDFGSGTEDTQYF.

The chain employs TRBV7-6 and TRBJ2-5; 9 nucleotides align to TRBD1. Germline V gene sequence: CDR1 SGHVS, CDR2 FNYEAQ. The CDR3 covers 16 residues. After removal of 4 bases from V and 2 bases from J, the junction contained 8 bases not matched to a gene. In nucleotides, the CDR3 is TGTGCCAGCAGCTCGTGGACAGGGGTAGCACAAGAGACCCAGTACTTC. This translates into CASSSWTGVAQETQYF.

This clone was counted once. V is TRBV24-1 and J is TRBJ1-1; no clear D gene. The CDR3 contains 13 residues. In germline, CDR1 is KGHDR, CDR2 SFDVKD. V gave up 2 bases and J gave up 2 bases, with 5 bases separating them. CDR3 sequence: CATSDSGNTEAFF. The CDR3 region has the DNA TGTGCCACCAGTGATTCGGGTAACACTGAAGCTTTCTTT.

The rearrangement links TRBV6-1 to TRBJ1-4, with a tentative D call TRBD1 (5 bases). The CDR3 has 15 amino acids. Deletions cut 1 base from V and 8 bases from J, with 14 bases between. Germline CDR1 MNHNS, CDR2 SASEGT. The CDR3 protein is CASSEGWQGWEKLFF. DNA of the CDR3: TGTGCCAGCAGTGAAGGCTGGCAGGGCTGGGAAAAACTGTTTTTT.

This clone showed up just a few times. CDR3 bases: TGTGCCAGCAGCTTAGGGAGGGGACAGGGTGATGAAAAACTGTTTTTT. It translates to CASSLGRGQGDEKLFF. The chain couples TRBV7-9 to TRBJ1-4; 9 nucleotides line up with TRBD1. From germline, CDR1 is SEHNR and CDR2 FQNEAQ (reference sequence). Unmatched junction bases numbered 6, after V lost 1 base and J lost 6 bases. The CDR3 spans 16 residues.

The chain uses TRBV24-1 and TRBJ2-3; 9 nucleotides agree with TRBD1. V gave up 3 bases and J gave up 4 bases; unmatched junction bases: 7. The V gene's germline CDR1 is KGHDR and CDR2 SFDVKD. CDR3 length equals 16 residues. The CDR3 DNA follows: TGTGCCACCAGTGATCCAACAGGGGGCCGGGCAGATACGCAGTATTTT. Translation gives CATSDPTGGRADTQYF.

CDR3 bases: TGTGCCACCAGCAGAGATTGGCCGGGACTATCCTACGAGCAGTACTTC. As protein: CATSRDWPGLSYEQYF. V gene TRBV15 combines with J gene TRBJ2-7; 7 nucleotides agree with TRBD2. This CDR3 is built from 16 residues. V trimming: 0 bases; J trimming: 1 base; junction bases outside the gene matches: 6. Germline assignment: CDR1 LNHNV and CDR2 YYDKDF (reference sequence).

The rearrangement uses TRBV7-6 and TRBJ2-7; perhaps TRBD1 as D (6 bases). The CDR3 length is 15 residues. The germline V and J ends were trimmed by 5 bases and 4 bases, with 18 bases remaining between them. CDR1 is SGHVS, CDR2 FNYEAQ, per germline. The CDR3 bases are TGTGCCAGCAGCCGAGGTATCGGGACAATGTACGAGCAGTACTTC. This encodes CASSRGIGTMYEQYF. The variable domain in full, completed from reference TRBV7-6 and TRBJ2-7, reads GAGVSQSPRYKVTKRGQDVALRCDPISGHVSLYWYRQALGQGPEFLTYFNYEAQQDKSGLPNDRFSAERPEGSISTLTIQRTEQRDSAMYRCASSRGIGTMYEQYFGPGTRLTVT.

This chain links TRBV4-2 with TRBJ1-2; 10 nucleotides agree with TRBD1. The ends lost 0 bases at V and 8 bases at J; junction bases unmatched: 24. This CDR3 has 21 residues. Germline-derived CDR1 and CDR2 are LGHNA and YNFKEQ. The CDR3 DNA reads TGTGCCAGCAGCCAAGACAACCGGGCATTGGGGACAGGGGTTCGCGGTAAGGGCTACACCTTC. This gives the protein CASSQDNRALGTGVRGKGYTF.

The chain links TRBV12-3 or TRBV12-4 to TRBJ1-1; D may be TRBD1 (5 bases). Trimming took off 7 bases at V and 7 bases at J, with 16 bases between the two ends. The CDR3 runs to 13 residues. CDR3 amino acids: CASIRGAGGEAFF. The CDR3 DNA is TGTGCCAGCATTAGAGGGGCAGGAGGTGAAGCTTTCTTT.